These 20 T cell receptor beta chains were sequenced from one sample in a study of metastatic and nonmetastatic thyroid tumors (TCRdb year 2020). None of the patients had been given any treatment before thyroid surgery. The library was generated by PCR. TCRdb lists the instrument as Illumina HiSeq 4000. The public reads were reprocessed in TCRdb via fastp at Q25 and MiXCR, keeping in-frame beta chains. Here the sample has approximately 35,000 clones; roughly a sixth occur a single time. The ten largest clonotypes hold about an eighth of the sample. The sequenced sample was blood. The receptors shown here come from a male donor with papillary thyroid cancer or a benign thyroid nodule (not recorded which). Some clones in this sample may be carry-over from other donors' samples.

About this clone: Just one base apart from a much larger clone, this may be a read error. The chain carries TRBV5-4 and TRBJ2-5; maybe TRBD2 (5 bases). This CDR3 has 15 residues. Trimming stripped 4 bases from V and 5 bases from J, with 18 bases between. CDR1 SGHNT and CDR2 YYREEE come from the germline V gene (reference sequence). CDR3 sequence: CASSPTGSITETQYF. The CDR3 DNA reads as TGTGCCAGCAGCCCGACGGGAAGTATCACGGAGACCCAGTACTTC.

This clone was picked up many times. This chain uses TRBV19 with TRBJ2-1, with D perhaps matching TRBD2 (5 bases). Deletions cut 3 bases from V and 5 bases from J, with 17 bases between. This CDR3 is 16 amino acids long. Germline CDR1 is LNHDA and CDR2 is SQIVND (reference sequence). The CDR3 nucleotides are TGTGCCAGTAGTATTGTCGGGGTAGGGAGCAACAATGAGCAGTTCTTC. Residues: CASSIVGVGSNNEQFF.

This sequence joins TRBV10-3 and TRBJ2-7; no clear D. CDR1 ENHRY and CDR2 SYGVKD come from the germline V gene. The germline V and J ends were trimmed by 3 bases and 1 base, with 10 bases remaining between them. There are 14 residues in the CDR3. The CDR3 here is CAISEAPVSYEQYF. DNA for the CDR3: TGTGCCATCAGTGAAGCGCCAGTATCCTACGAGCAGTACTTC.

This clone was seen a handful of times. This chain connects TRBV28 to TRBJ2-7, with TRBD1 matching over 7 bases. CDR3 length: 15 residues. Germline CDR1 and CDR2: MDHEN and SYDVKM. V shed 3 bases, J shed 3 bases, and the junction held 8 bases outside the gene matches. The CDR3 sequence: CASSFAGTVYYEQYF. The CDR3 region has the DNA TGTGCCAGCAGTTTCGCCGGGACAGTTTACTACGAGCAGTACTTC.

This clone has at least ten counts. The CDR3 protein is CSASGTDMNTEAFF. CDR3 DNA: TGCAGTGCTAGTGGTACAGATATGAACACTGAAGCTTTCTTT. This chain joins TRBV20-1 and TRBJ1-1, with D unresolved. This CDR3 has 14 amino acids. Germline V gene lookup returns CDR1 DFQATT and CDR2 SNEGSKA (reference sequence). Trimming shortened V by 3 bases and J by 0 bases, and 11 bases separated the two germline ends.

This clone showed up just a few times. The chain joins TRBV28 to TRBJ1-2; the D gene is possibly TRBD1 (6 bases). Trimming removed 7 bases from V and 11 bases from J, with 14 bases in between. Germline-derived CDR1 and CDR2 are MDHEN and SYDVKM. This CDR3 has 11 residues. The CDR3 DNA follows: TGTGCCAGCAAAACAGGGCGGGGGTACACCTTC. Its protein product is CASKTGRGYTF.

This sequence joins TRBV6-7 and TRBJ2-7, with 7 bases identical to TRBD2. TRBV6-7 is identified as an open reading frame with a role that is uncertain. The J segment lost 0 bases and the V segment lost 11 bases, leaving 25 bases of the junction unmatched. The CDR3 contains 19 residues. CDR3 residues: CAECSQRTRGRTPSYEQYF. CDR3 nucleotide sequence: TGTGCCGAATGCTCCCAGAGGACTAGAGGGAGGACTCCCTCCTACGAGCAGTACTTC.

The chain has TRBV20-1 and TRBJ2-1; the D gene is possibly TRBD1 (6 bases). The CDR3 runs to 13 residues. CDR1 is DFQATT and CDR2 is SNEGSKA in the germline V gene (reference sequence). As DNA, the CDR3 is TGCAGCGAAACGGGACAACATCACAATGAGCAGTTCTTC. This translates into CSETGQHHNEQFF.

This clone was seen only a few times. CDR3 protein: CASSGTGTDNEQFF. The CDR3 nucleotides read TGCGCCAGCAGCGGGACAGGGACGGACAATGAGCAGTTCTTC. The chain employs TRBV10-1 and TRBJ2-1; 9 nucleotides line up with TRBD1. The germline V gene encodes CDR1 WNHNN and CDR2 SYGVQD (reference sequence). The CDR3 is 14 amino acids. With 6 bases clipped from V and 5 bases from J, the junction kept 5 bases outside the gene matches.

This clone has a handful of counts. The chain employs TRBV7-3 and TRBJ2-1, with TRBD1 as a possible D gene (6 bases). V dropped 4 bases and J dropped 13 bases, with 17 bases sitting between them. The V gene's germline CDR1 is SGHTA and CDR2 FQGTGA. CDR3 length: 13 amino acids. CDR3 protein: CASSSGDPLKQFF. CDR3 bases: TGTGCCAGCAGCTCAGGGGACCCATTAAAACAGTTCTTC.

Ten or more counts support this clone. At one boundary the junction diverges from the germline segment, which might be a read error. The chain recombines TRBV4-2 with TRBJ2-7, with D possibly TRBD1 on 6 matching bases. CDR3 length: 18 amino acids. Germline CDR1 LGHNA, CDR2 YNFKEQ. CDR3 loop: CVSSQDSYRDTGLYEQYF. The CDR3 DNA follows: TGTGTCAGCAGCCAAGATTCGTACCGGGACACGGGTCTGTACGAGCAGTACTTC.

This clone has a count of ten or more. This chain joins TRBV5-4 and TRBJ2-7; 7 nucleotides align to TRBD1. J was trimmed by 5 bases and V by 0 bases; bases with no gene match: 8. The CDR3 is 15 residues long. Germline lookup yields CDR1 SGHNT and CDR2 YYREEE (reference sequence). The CDR3 here is CASSLGGQVSHEQYF. The CDR3 nucleotides read TGTGCCAGCAGCTTGGGTGGACAGGTTTCCCACGAGCAGTACTTC.

This clone was recorded at least ten times. The CDR3 DNA follows: TGCGCCAGCAGCACCCAATCAGGGCCTGGGGCCAACGTCCTGACTTTC. Encoded protein: CASSTQSGPGANVLTF. V usage is TRBV5-1 and J usage is TRBJ2-6; tentatively, D is TRBD1 (5 bases). V lost 4 bases to trimming and J lost 2 bases, with 13 bases between them. CDR3 length: 16 residues. From germline, CDR1 is SGHRS and CDR2 YFSETQ. The full variable domain, its missing parts supplied by reference TRBV5-1 and TRBJ2-6, is KAGVTQTPRYLIKTRGQQVTLSCSPISGHRSVSWYQQTPGQGLQFLFEYFSETQRNKGNFPGRFSGRQFSNSRSEMNVSTLELGDSALYLCASSTQSGPGANVLTFGAGSRLTVL.

The chain carries TRBV27 and TRBJ2-7; no clear D gene. The germline V gene encodes CDR1 MNHEY and CDR2 SMNVEV (reference sequence). This CDR3 comprises 13 residues. Deletions cut 0 bases from V and 0 bases from J, with 3 bases between. Written as DNA, the CDR3 is TGTGCCAGCAGTTTATCCCCCTCCTACGAGCAGTACTTC. This sequence encodes CASSLSPSYEQYF.

This clone occurred many times. This rearrangement joins TRBV20-1 to TRBJ1-6; no firm D call. V shed 0 bases and J shed 0 bases, with 12 bases lying between them. The germline V gene has CDR1 DFQATT and CDR2 SNEGSKA (reference sequence). The CDR3 is 17 residues long. The CDR3 DNA reads as TGCAGTGCTAGAGATGGTGCCGCCAGCTCCTATAATTCACCCCTCCACTTT. This sequence encodes CSARDGAASSYNSPLHF.

This clone was counted many times. The J gene is TRBJ2-7, the V gene TRBV10-2; possible D gene TRBD1, 6 bases. The germline gives CDR1 WSHSY, CDR2 SAAADI. This CDR3 has 13 residues. Trimming took 6 bases from V and 7 from J, leaving 16 bases between them. CDR3 DNA: TGCGCCAGCAGAAACAGGGAGTTGGGGGAGCAGTACTTC. This translates into CASRNRELGEQYF.

The table lists this clone with many counts. This chain joins TRBV3-1 and TRBJ2-5, with D perhaps TRBD1 or TRBD2 (5 bases each). The V gene lost 0 bases and the J gene lost 7 bases, with 18 bases spanning the gap. CDR3 length: 16 residues. Germline V gives CDR1 LGHDT, CDR2 YNNKEL (reference sequence). The DNA for the CDR3 is TGTGCCAGCAGCCAAGAAGTGGGACCTCGCCGTGGGACCCAGTACTTC. Encoded protein: CASSQEVGPRRGTQYF.

Comments on this clone: This may be a read error: a much more frequent sequence differs by one nucleotide. Since the CDR3 does not end with the conserved phenylalanine or tryptophan, this likely comes from a read error. The V call is TRBV20-1, the J call TRBJ2-5, with TRBD2 identical over 7 bases. Germline-derived CDR1 and CDR2 are DFQATT and SNEGSKA (reference sequence). V lost 6 bases to trimming and J lost 3 bases; unmatched junction nucleotides: 7. The CDR3 is 13 amino acids. Written as DNA, the CDR3 is TGCAGTGCCGTTGCTAGCGGAAAAGAGACCCAGTACTCC. Encoded protein: CSAVASGKETQYS.

This clone was counted many times. A much larger clone lies a single base off, so this may be a read error. The chain's CDR3 is CASSYGGQGHEQYF. The CDR3, as DNA: TGTGCCAGCAGTTACGGGGGGCAGGGACACGAGCAGTACTTC. J is TRBJ2-7 and V is TRBV6-5; the D gene could be TRBD1 or TRBD2 (6 bases each). The CDR3 has 14 residues. The ends were cut back, 2 bases at V and 5 bases at J, with 13 bases in the middle. Per germline, CDR1 MNHEY and CDR2 SVGAGI.

This clone has ten or more counts. This chain joins TRBV20-1 and TRBJ2-3; 8 bases fit TRBD1. There are 15 residues in the CDR3. V gave up 0 bases and J gave up 2 bases; unmatched junction bases: 4. The germline gives CDR1 DFQATT, CDR2 SNEGSKA (reference sequence). CDR3 sequence (DNA): TGCAGTGCTAGAGATCGACAGGGGTTCACAGATACGCAGTATTTT. Translated, it gives CSARDRQGFTDTQYF.